The clone carrying this T cell receptor beta chain has just a few counts. From the 5' RACE reads, TCRdb called clonotypes with MiXCR, one entry per CDR3 protein. Of a few hundred thousand distinct CDR3 sequences in the sample, 15% to 20% were seen once. This sample was included in a study of T cells after yellow fever vaccination. This CDR3 region has 14 residues. In germline, CDR1 is LGHDT, CDR2 YNNKEL (reference sequence). V was shortened by 4 bases and J by 6 bases, with 16 bases between the two germline ends. Sequenced material: PBMCs, taken 15 days after the yellow fever booster vaccination. The TCR was taken from a man under 40 who received the YFV17D yellow fever vaccine. This chain uses TRBV3-1 with TRBJ2-7; D gene unclear. CDR3 DNA: TGTGCCAGCAGCCCATCAAGGTTGGGTTTCGAGCAGTACTTC. Protein: CASSPSRLGFEQYF.